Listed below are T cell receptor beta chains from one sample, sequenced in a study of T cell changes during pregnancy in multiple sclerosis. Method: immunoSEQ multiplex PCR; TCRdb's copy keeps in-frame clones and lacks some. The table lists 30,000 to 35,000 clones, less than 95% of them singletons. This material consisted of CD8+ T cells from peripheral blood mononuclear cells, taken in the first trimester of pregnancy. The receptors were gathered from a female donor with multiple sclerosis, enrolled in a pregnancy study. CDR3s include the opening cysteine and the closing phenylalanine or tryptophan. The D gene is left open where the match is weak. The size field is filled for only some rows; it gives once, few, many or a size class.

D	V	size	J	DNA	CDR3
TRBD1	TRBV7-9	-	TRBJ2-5	TGTGCCAGCAGCTTAGATAACCGGGACAGGGCTTACCAAGAGACCCAGTACTTC	CASSLDNRDRAYQETQYF
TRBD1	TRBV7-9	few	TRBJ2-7	TGTGCCAGCAGCCTTTACAGGGGGGACGAGCAGTACTTC	CASSLYRGDEQYF
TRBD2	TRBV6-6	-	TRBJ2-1	TGTGCCAGCAGTCCAATAGCGGGAGCTAGCAATGAGCAGTTCTTC	CASSPIAGASNEQFF
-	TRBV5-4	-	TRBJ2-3	TGTGCCAGCAGCTTGTCACGGGATACGCAGTATTTT	CASSLSRDTQYF
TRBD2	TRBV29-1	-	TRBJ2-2	TGCAGCGCGGGACTACCTAACACCGGGGAGCTGTTTTTT	CSAGLPNTGELFF
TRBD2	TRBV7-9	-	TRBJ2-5	TGTGCCAGCAGCTGGACTAGCGGGAGGGCGGGGGAGACCCAGTACTTC	CASSWTSGRAGETQYF
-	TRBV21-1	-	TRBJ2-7	TGTGCCAGCAACGTGCTAAAAAGCCCACGACAGGGGTCCGAGCAGTACTTC	CASNVLKSPRQGSEQYF
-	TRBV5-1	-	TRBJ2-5	TGCGCCAGCAGCTTGGAGCGGCCCCAAGAGACCCAGTACTTC	CASSLERPQETQYF
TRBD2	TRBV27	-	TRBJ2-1	TGTGCCAGCAGTTTTACTAGCGCCCACAATGAGCAGTTCTTC	CASSFTSAHNEQFF
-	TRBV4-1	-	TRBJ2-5	TGCGCCAGCAGCCAAGATCAGAACAGGCCAGAGACCCAGTACTTC	CASSQDQNRPETQYF
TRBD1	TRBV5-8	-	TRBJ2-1	TGTGCCAGCAGCTTGGGACAGGGGAATGAGCAGTTCTTC	CASSLGQGNEQFF
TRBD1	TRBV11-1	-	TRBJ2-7	TGTGCCAGCAGCTTAGCGGCCTCCGGGACAGGCTCCTACGAGCAGTACTTC	CASSLAASGTGSYEQYF
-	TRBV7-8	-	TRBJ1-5	TGTGCCAGCAGCCTAATCGGGACTATTAATCAGCCCCAGCATTTT	CASSLIGTINQPQHF
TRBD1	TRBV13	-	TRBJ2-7	TGTGCCAGCAGCTTAGGTAGTAGGGGGACAGGCGACGAGCAGTACTTC	CASSLGSRGTGDEQYF
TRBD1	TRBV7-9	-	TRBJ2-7	TGTGCCAGCAGCTTAAAATGGGGGACAGGGTCGACCTACGAGCAGTACTTC	CASSLKWGTGSTYEQYF
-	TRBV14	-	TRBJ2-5	TGTGCCAGCAGCCAACCTTTTACAGGGCACCAAGAGACCCAGTACTTC	CASSQPFTGHQETQYF
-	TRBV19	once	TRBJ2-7	TGTGCCACCCAATCGGCGCGGGAGCAGTACTTC	CATQSAREQYF
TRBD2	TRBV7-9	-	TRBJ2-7	TGTGCCAGCAGCACGTCTAGCGGGAGGGGCCGCGAGCAGTACTTC	CASSTSSGRGREQYF
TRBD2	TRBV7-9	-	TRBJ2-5	TGTGCCAGCAGCCCCGGACTAGCGGGAGCTATGTCGTGGACCCAGTACTTC	CASSPGLAGAMSWTQYF
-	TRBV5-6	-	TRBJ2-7	TGTGCCAGCAGCTTGGTTGGGAGTCTCCACGAGCAGTACTTC	CASSLVGSLHEQYF
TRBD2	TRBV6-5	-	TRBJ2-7	TGTGCCAGCACCGGGGGGGCTAGCGGTGCCTACGAGCAGTACTTC	CASTGGASGAYEQYF